This paragraph reports one TCR beta chain. The antigen is not known. This record comes from a study of CD8 T cell repertoires and HIV-1 epitope variants. Study-wide context: Separate wells received one of Twenty-five Gag or Nef variant peptides.

CDR1 is SEHNR and CDR2 is FQNEAQ in the germline V gene (reference sequence). Trimming took 1 base from V and 4 from J, leaving 6 bases between them. CDR3 length equals 13 residues. Measured with immunoSEQ multiplex PCR; TCRdb has only the in-frame clones, and not every one. The sample consists of 4,500 or so clones, 60% to 65% of them appearing once. The sequence was obtained from a male donor with HIV. V usage is TRBV7-9 and J usage is TRBJ2-3; D remains ambiguous. The source material was cultured CD8+ T cells derived from PBMCs. Written as DNA, the CDR3 is TGTGCCAGCAGCTTAGTTGCTTCAGATACGCAGTATTTT. Protein: CASSLVASDTQYF.